These 9 T cell receptor beta chains originate from one sample sequenced in a study of shared clonotypes between healthy human individuals. CD8 cells classed as naive were CD45RO-negative and positively selected for CCR7, excluding terminally differentiated effector memory CD45RA+ cells. Profiling relied on immunoSEQ multiplex PCR, and the TCRdb table lists in-frame clones only, not all of them. Here the sample spans about 800,000 clones, 96% being singletons. Sample: naive CD8+ T cells sorted from blood. The receptor source for this set is a man between 25 and 39 years old in good health.

The chain carries TRBV7-9 and TRBJ2-7; D is unresolved. Germline CDR1 SEHNR, CDR2 FQNEAQ (reference sequence). V lost 0 bases, J lost 2 bases, and 8 bases lay in between. The length of the CDR3 is 14 residues. The CDR3 protein is CASSLANTPYEQYF. Written as DNA, the CDR3 is TGTGCCAGCAGCTTAGCTAATACTCCCTACGAGCAGTACTTC.

The V call is TRBV9, the J call TRBJ1-5; D gene unclear. The CDR3 is 16 amino acids. V was shortened by 0 bases and J by 1 base, with 11 bases between the two germline ends. Germline lookup yields CDR1 SGDLS and CDR2 YYNGEE. The DNA of the CDR3 is TGTGCCAGCAGCGTAGCTATCGGAGGGAGCAATCAGCCCCAGCATTTT. This sequence encodes CASSVAIGGSNQPQHF.

Regarding this clone: Other DNA variants within this sample encode the same CDR3. The chain uses TRBV15 and TRBJ2-7; tentative D call: TRBD2 (5 bases). Deletions cut 5 bases from V and 2 bases from J, with 10 bases between. CDR3 length: 13 residues. Germline lookup yields CDR1 LNHNV and CDR2 YYDKDF (reference sequence). CDR3 DNA: TGTGCCACCAGCCGGGTGGGAGCCTACGAGCAGTACTTC. Translation gives CATSRVGAYEQYF.

The CDR3 region is CASTLGGGAEQFF. The CDR3 region has the DNA TGCGCCAGCACCCTGGGAGGTGGGGCAGAGCAGTTCTTC. The chain couples TRBV5-1 to TRBJ2-1; D may be TRBD2 (6 bases). CDR1 is SGHRS, CDR2 YFSETQ, per germline. V lost 6 bases and J lost 10, with 17 bases in between. There are 13 residues in the CDR3.

A single count supports this clone. V and J are TRBV7-3 and TRBJ2-1, with 8 nucleotides matching TRBD1. After removal of 3 bases from V and 8 bases from J, the junction contained 6 bases not matched to a gene. Germline V gives CDR1 SGHTA, CDR2 FQGTGA. There are 14 residues in the CDR3. In DNA, the CDR3 is TGTGCCAGCAGCTTTGGGACAGGAGCCCATGAGCAGTTCTTC. It yields the protein CASSFGTGAHEQFF. Filled out from reference TRBV7-3 and TRBJ2-1, the complete variable domain reads GAGVSQTPSNKVTEKGKYVELRCDPISGHTALYWYRQSLGQGPEFLIYFQGTGAADDSGLPNDRFFAVRPEGSVSTLKIQRTERGDSAVYLCASSFGTGAHEQFFGPGTRLTVL.

The rearrangement uses TRBV6-6 and TRBJ2-2; TRBD2 aligns across 10 bases. The CDR3 has 16 amino acids. Per the germline V gene, CDR1 is MNHNY and CDR2 is SVGAGI (reference sequence). J gave up 4 bases and V 7 bases, and 9 bases lay outside the gene matches. The CDR3 DNA reads as TGTGCCAGCACCCCAAGCGGGAGGGCGGTCACCGGGGAGCTGTTTTTT. Its translation is CASTPSGRAVTGELFF.

The chain uses TRBV30 and TRBJ1-2; 7 bases align to TRBD1. Germline values: CDR1 GTSNPN, CDR2 SVGIG (reference sequence). After removal of 3 bases from V and 3 bases from J, the junction contained 4 bases not matched to a gene. This CDR3 has 13 amino acids. The CDR3 bases are TGTGCCTGGAGCACCGGGACAGACTATGGCTACACCTTC. Amino acid sequence: CAWSTGTDYGYTF.

J is TRBJ2-1 and V is TRBV10-1; no clear D gene. The V end was cut by 4 bases, the J end by 0 bases, with 10 bases between. The CDR3 spans 15 residues. Germline assignment: CDR1 WNHNN and CDR2 SYGVQD (reference sequence). The CDR3 nucleotides are TGCGCCAGCAGTGCGGCGATATCCTCCTACAATGAGCAGTTCTTC. Protein product: CASSAAISSYNEQFF.

CDR3: CASSSTSRAYNEQFF. CDR3 in DNA: TGTGCCAGCAGCTCGACATCTAGAGCCTACAATGAGCAGTTCTTC. The chain links TRBV7-2 to TRBJ2-1; D gene ambiguous. Germline V gene data show CDR1 as SGHTA and CDR2 as FQGNSA. CDR3 length equals 15 residues. Trimming took off 4 bases at V and 2 bases at J, with 12 bases between the two ends.